Presented here are 30 T cell receptor beta chains from one specimen sequenced in a study of cytomegalovirus exposure and HLA in healthy donors. Sequencing used immunoSEQ multiplex PCR; TCRdb keeps in-frame clones, though not all of them. Of 250,000 to 400,000 clones listed, approximately 86% are singletons. Sequencing was done on a sample of PBMCs. All receptors derive from a man aged 25-45 years in good health and CMV-seronegative.

The DNA of the CDR3 is TGTGCCAGCAGTAGGGGATTCCAAAACATTCAGTACTTC. Residues: CASSRGFQNIQYF. The chain has TRBV25-1 and TRBJ2-4; possible D gene TRBD1, 5 bases. The CDR3 extends over 13 amino acids. V lost 5 bases and J 5 bases, leaving 10 bases between the germline ends. Germline CDR1 reads MGHDK; CDR2 reads SYGVNS.

This chain uses TRBV10-3 with TRBJ2-3; D possibly corresponds to TRBD1 (6 bases). CDR1 is ENHRY and CDR2 is SYGVKD in the germline V gene. V lost 5 bases, J lost 4 bases, and 16 bases lay in between. The CDR3 runs 15 residues. The CDR3 nucleotides read TGTGCCATCAGTATCCCCGACAGGTCCGCAGATACGCAGTATTTT. As protein: CAISIPDRSADTQYF.

The table lists this clone with many counts. The rearrangement joins TRBV2 to TRBJ1-5, with a weak D call TRBD1 (6 bases). CDR3 length: 14 amino acids. Germline V gives CDR1 SNHLY, CDR2 FYNNEI. The V end lost 6 bases, the J end lost 3 bases, and 12 bases lay between the germline ends. The CDR3 DNA follows: TGTGCCAGCAGAGCCGGACAGAACAATCAGCCCCAGCATTTT. This gives the protein CASRAGQNNQPQHF. The full variable domain, with the rest looked up from reference TRBV2 and TRBJ1-5, is EPEVTQTPSHQVTQMGQEVILRCVPISNHLYFYWYRQILGQKVEFLVSFYNNEISEKSEIFDDQFSVERPDGSNFTLKIRSTKLEDSAMYFCASRAGQNNQPQHFGDGTRLSIL.

The V and J genes are TRBV7-8 and TRBJ2-7, with D possibly matching TRBD2 (7 bases). The CDR3 contains 11 residues. Germline CDR1 and CDR2: SGHVS and FQNEAQ. Trimming removed 10 bases from V and 5 bases from J, with 12 bases in between. The CDR3 DNA reads as TGTGCCACCGAGGGGGGGAACGAGCAGTACTTC. Translation gives CATEGGNEQYF.

The chain carries TRBV27 and TRBJ2-3, with D maybe TRBD1 (5 bases). Germline CDR1 and CDR2: MNHEY and SMNVEV (reference sequence). V gave up 8 bases and J gave up 0 bases, with 6 bases separating them. The CDR3 extends over 12 amino acids. CDR3 loop: CASGASTDTQYF. CDR3 nucleotide sequence: TGTGCCAGCGGGGCTAGCACAGATACGCAGTATTTT.

The genes are TRBV18 and TRBJ1-3; D might be TRBD1 (6 bases). Trimming took 6 bases from V and 9 from J, leaving 18 bases between them. The CDR3 covers 14 residues. The germline V gene encodes CDR1 KGHSH and CDR2 LQKENI. This CDR3 reads CASSQAGIQGTIYF. DNA for the CDR3: TGTGCCAGCTCGCAAGCCGGAATACAGGGCACCATATATTTT.

This clone was seen only once. J is TRBJ1-6 and V is TRBV19, with D hard to call. The ends were cut back, 8 bases at V and 6 bases at J, with 17 bases in the middle. The CDR3 sequence is 15 residues long. Germline V gives CDR1 LNHDA, CDR2 SQIVND (reference sequence). CDR3: CASHLNRTRNSPLHF. In nucleotides, the CDR3 is TGTGCCAGTCACCTTAACAGAACTCGTAATTCACCCCTCCACTTT.

This chain joins TRBV2 and TRBJ2-5; D possibly corresponds to TRBD1 (5 bases). CDR1 is SNHLY and CDR2 is FYNNEI in the germline V gene. This CDR3 region has 15 residues. Trimming cost V 2 bases and J 5 bases, with 15 bases left between them. CDR3 sequence reads: CASSESPDSRETQYF. CDR3 sequence (DNA): TGTGCCAGCAGTGAATCGCCCGACAGCCGGGAGACCCAGTACTTC. The full variable domain, completed using reference TRBV2 and TRBJ2-5, is EPEVTQTPSHQVTQMGQEVILRCVPISNHLYFYWYRQILGQKVEFLVSFYNNEISEKSEIFDDQFSVERPDGSNFTLKIRSTKLEDSAMYFCASSESPDSRETQYFGPGTRLLVL.

The J gene is TRBJ1-1, the V gene TRBV5-4; 7 nucleotides line up with TRBD1. V dropped 0 bases and J dropped 4; count of bases not matched to a gene: 3. The CDR3 has 14 residues. Germline V lookup: CDR1 SGHNT, CDR2 YYREEE (reference sequence). The CDR3 bases are TGTGCCAGCAGCTTGGAGGGGGCGCGCACTGAAGCTTTCTTT. Its protein is CASSLEGARTEAFF. Based on the CDR3 plus reference TRBV5-4 and TRBJ1-1, the full variable domain is ETGVTQSPTHLIKTRGQQVTLRCSSQSGHNTVSWYQQALGQGPQFIFQYYREEENGRGNFPPRFSGLQFPNYSSELNVNALELDDSALYLCASSLEGARTEAFFGQGTRLTVV.

The V and J genes are TRBV6-5 and TRBJ2-7; D is possibly TRBD2 (6 bases). From germline, CDR1 is MNHEY and CDR2 SVGAGI. This CDR3 has 14 residues. Trimming took off 2 bases at V and 6 bases at J, with 14 bases between the two ends. The CDR3 sequence: CASSYLGGGGEQYF. The CDR3 nucleotides read TGTGCCAGCAGTTACCTTGGGGGAGGCGGCGAGCAGTACTTC.

The sample holds one count of this clone. The genes are TRBV5-6 and TRBJ1-5; D unresolved. Trimming cost V 0 bases and J 7 bases, with 14 bases left between them. Germline V gives CDR1 SGHDT, CDR2 YYEEEE. CDR3 length equals 15 residues. The CDR3 DNA reads TGTGCCAGCAGCTTGGGGGCGTACGGCCCGCAGCCCCAGCATTTT. Its translation is CASSLGAYGPQPQHF. Full variable domain (outside the CDR3, taken from reference TRBV5-6 and TRBJ1-5): DAGVTQSPTHLIKTRGQQVTLRCSPKSGHDTVSWYQQALGQGPQFIFQYYEEEERQRGNFPDRFSGHQFPNYSSELNVNALLLGDSALYLCASSLGAYGPQPQHFGDGTRLSIL.

The chain combines TRBV18 with TRBJ2-2, with D perhaps matching TRBD1 (6 bases). The germline CDR1 and CDR2 sequences are KGHSH and LQKENI. The CDR3 extends over 16 amino acids. Deletions cut 3 bases from V and 6 bases from J, with 17 bases between. The CDR3 region is CASSPPQGRLAGELFF. CDR3 sequence (DNA): TGTGCCAGCTCACCCCCCCAGGGGAGATTGGCCGGGGAGCTGTTTTTT.

The chain joins TRBV19 to TRBJ1-1; 7 nucleotides line up with TRBD1. J was trimmed by 1 base and V by 3 bases; bases with no gene match: 8. The CDR3 spans 16 residues. CDR1 LNHDA and CDR2 SQIVND come from the germline V gene (reference sequence). The CDR3 loop is CASSIAPRTGNTEAFF. CDR3 in DNA: TGTGCCAGTAGTATCGCCCCAAGGACAGGGAACACTGAAGCTTTCTTT.

V gene TRBV11-2 combines with J gene TRBJ1-2, with a weak D call TRBD1 (5 bases). Trimming took 1 base from V and 4 from J, leaving 16 bases between them. The germline V gene encodes CDR1 SGHAT and CDR2 FQNNGV. The CDR3 spans 16 residues. The CDR3 is CASSLAGAGFGYGYTF. The CDR3 DNA reads as TGTGCCAGCAGCTTAGCCGGGGCGGGGTTCGGCTATGGCTACACCTTC. Together with reference TRBV11-2 and TRBJ1-2, the CDR3 gives the full variable domain: EAGVAQSPRYKIIEKRQSVAFWCNPISGHATLYWYQQILGQGPKLLIQFQNNGVVDDSQLPKDRFSAERLKGVDSTLKIQPAKLEDSAVYLCASSLAGAGFGYGYTFGSGTRLTVV.

The chain links TRBV27 to TRBJ1-1, with D tentatively TRBD1 (6 bases). V lost 5 bases and J 3 bases, leaving 19 bases between the germline ends. The germline V gene encodes CDR1 MNHEY and CDR2 SMNVEV (reference sequence). The CDR3 sequence is 16 residues long. The chain's CDR3 is CASSPENRVGYTEAFF. DNA for the CDR3: TGTGCCAGCAGTCCGGAAAACAGGGTTGGGTACACTGAAGCTTTCTTT.

In nucleotides, the CDR3 is TGTGCCAGCAGCTGGACGGGGTCATCGGAGGAGCAGTACTTC. Amino acids: CASSWTGSSEEQYF. This chain uses TRBV7-6 with TRBJ2-7; maybe TRBD2 (5 bases). CDR1 and CDR2 (germline): SGHVS, FNYEAQ. CDR3 length: 14 amino acids. Trimming removed 4 bases at V and 7 bases at J, with 17 bases between.

CDR3 sequence: CATSRGGQGSNYGYTF. In nucleotides, the CDR3 is TGTGCCACCAGCAGAGGGGGACAAGGGTCTAACTATGGCTACACCTTC. The rearrangement uses TRBV15 and TRBJ1-2, with D perhaps matching TRBD1 (6 bases). Germline V CDR1 and CDR2: LNHNV, YYDKDF (reference sequence). The CDR3 spans 16 residues. Trimming left V 1 base short and J 0 bases short, with 12 bases between.

The chain recombines TRBV18 with TRBJ1-4; 9 positions match TRBD1. Germline V CDR1 and CDR2: KGHSH, LQKENI. There are 18 residues in the CDR3. The ends lost 5 bases at V and 0 bases at J; junction bases unmatched: 10. The CDR3 loop is CASSAPPGQGATNEKLFF. The CDR3, as DNA: TGTGCCAGCTCAGCCCCCCCGGGACAGGGCGCAACTAATGAAAAACTGTTTTTT.

The rearrangement joins TRBV6-1 to TRBJ1-1; TRBD1 is a possible D gene (5 bases). This CDR3 is 14 amino acids long. Trimming took 1 base from V and 3 from J, leaving 9 bases between them. Germline CDR1 and CDR2: MNHNS and SASEGT. CDR3 nucleotide sequence: TGTGCCAGCAGTGAAGTGGGGGGGTACACTGAAGCTTTCTTT. It translates to CASSEVGGYTEAFF.

The rearrangement uses TRBV20-1 and TRBJ2-7; D unclear. The germline gives CDR1 DFQATT, CDR2 SNEGSKA (reference sequence). V lost 2 bases to trimming and J lost 10 bases, with 12 bases between them. CDR3 length: 11 amino acids. The CDR3 DNA follows: TGCAGTGCTAGAACCCACAGCAAACAGTACTTC. It codes for CSARTHSKQYF.

The chain carries TRBV13 and TRBJ1-3, with D tentatively TRBD1 (5 bases). The germline V gene has CDR1 PRHDT and CDR2 FYEKMQ (reference sequence). V was pared by 6 bases and J by 4 bases, with 16 bases between. The CDR3 runs to 15 residues. The CDR3 protein is CASRIKGTAGNTIYF. For the CDR3, the DNA is TGTGCCAGCAGGATAAAAGGGACTGCCGGAAACACCATATATTTT.

This chain connects TRBV6-1 to TRBJ2-3; 11 positions match TRBD1. With 4 bases clipped from V and 6 bases from J, the junction kept 3 bases outside the gene matches. The CDR3 covers 14 residues. Germline loops: CDR1 MNHNS, CDR2 SASEGT. The CDR3 coding sequence is TGTGCCAGCAGTGGGACAGGGGGCATTGATACGCAGTATTTT. This gives the protein CASSGTGGIDTQYF.

The V gene is TRBV6-5, the J gene TRBJ2-7; TRBD1 aligns across 7 bases. The V segment lost 4 bases and the J segment 9 bases; nucleotides outside the gene matches: 3. Per germline, CDR1 MNHEY and CDR2 SVGAGI. This CDR3 is built from 11 residues. The chain's CDR3 is CASSSPGGQYF. CDR3 bases: TGTGCCAGCAGTTCCCCAGGGGGGCAGTACTTC.

The gene calls are TRBV6-6 and TRBJ1-5; D perhaps matches TRBD1 (6 bases). Germline-derived CDR1 and CDR2 are MNHNY and SVGAGI (reference sequence). The CDR3 contains 16 residues. V was pared by 1 base and J by 1 base, with 11 bases between. CDR3 amino acids: CASSYLGAPSNQPQHF. In DNA form, the CDR3 reads TGTGCCAGCAGTTACTTGGGGGCGCCCAGCAATCAGCCCCAGCATTTT.

This clone was observed a handful of times. V usage is TRBV14 and J usage is TRBJ1-2, with a possible D match to TRBD1 (5 bases). The CDR3 has 14 residues. CDR1 is SGHDN, CDR2 FVKESK, per germline. The ends were cut back, 6 bases at V and 7 bases at J, with 18 bases in the middle. For the CDR3, the DNA is TGTGCCAGCAGTCTGGGGCCAGGGAGGGCTGGCTACACCTTC. It translates to CASSLGPGRAGYTF.

J is TRBJ1-2 and V is TRBV6-6, with D possibly being TRBD1 (6 bases). The V end was cut by 4 bases, the J end by 1 base, with 10 bases between. CDR3 size: 14 residues. Germline CDR1 MNHNY, CDR2 SVGAGI (reference sequence). The chain's CDR3 is CASSWTAYNYGYTF. DNA of the CDR3: TGTGCCAGCAGTTGGACAGCTTATAACTATGGCTACACCTTC.

The chain uses TRBV12-5 and TRBJ1-1; D might be TRBD1 (5 bases). The CDR3 contains 15 residues. Germline-derived CDR1 and CDR2 are LGHNT and FRNRAP. Trimming stripped 0 bases from V and 5 bases from J, with 13 bases between. The CDR3, as DNA: TGTGCTAGTGGTTTGGTAAAGGCAGGGTGGACTGAAGCTTTCTTT. This sequence encodes CASGLVKAGWTEAFF.

The chain combines TRBV7-2 with TRBJ2-7, with 8 bases lining up with TRBD2. The CDR3 runs 13 residues. The germline V gene has CDR1 SGHTA and CDR2 FQGNSA. The junction had 5 bases not matched to a gene; V was cut back by 7 bases and J by 3 bases. CDR3 residues: CASTYAGGYEQYF. As DNA, the CDR3 is TGTGCCAGCACCTATGCGGGGGGCTACGAGCAGTACTTC.

The chain has TRBV2 and TRBJ1-2; D unresolved. The CDR3 extends over 14 amino acids. Germline V gene lookup returns CDR1 SNHLY and CDR2 FYNNEI. Trimming removed 7 bases at V and 4 bases at J, with 16 bases between. The CDR3 DNA reads TGTGCCAGCACCTCTGAGGCCAGATCCTATGGCTACACCTTC. Its translation is CASTSEARSYGYTF.

This clone was seen a single time. The chain carries TRBV5-4 and TRBJ1-1, with unresolved D. Germline CDR1 reads SGHNT; CDR2 reads YYREEE (reference sequence). This CDR3 has 17 residues. V lost 5 bases and J lost 2, with 22 bases in between. The CDR3 coding sequence is TGTGCCAGCAGATTACTCGGCCAGACTAGAACTAACACTGAAGCTTTCTTT. Protein product: CASRLLGQTRTNTEAFF.